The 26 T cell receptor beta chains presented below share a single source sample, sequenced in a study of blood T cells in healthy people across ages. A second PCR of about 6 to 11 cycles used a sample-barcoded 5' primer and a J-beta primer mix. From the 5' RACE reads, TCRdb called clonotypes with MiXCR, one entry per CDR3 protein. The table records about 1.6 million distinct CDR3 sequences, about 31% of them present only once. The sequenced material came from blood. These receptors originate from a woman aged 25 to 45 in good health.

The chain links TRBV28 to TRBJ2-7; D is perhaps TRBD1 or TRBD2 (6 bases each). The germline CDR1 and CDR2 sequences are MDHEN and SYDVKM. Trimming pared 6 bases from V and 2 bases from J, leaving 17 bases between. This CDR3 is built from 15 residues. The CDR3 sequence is CASRGGGGRAYEQYF. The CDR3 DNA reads TGTGCCAGCAGAGGGGGAGGAGGCCGAGCCTACGAGCAGTACTTC. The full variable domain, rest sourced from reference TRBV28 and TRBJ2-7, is DVKVTQSSRYLVKRTGEKVFLECVQDMDHENMFWYRQDPGLGLRLIYFSYDVKMKEKGDIPEGYSVSREKKERFSLILESASTNQTSMYLCASRGGGGRAYEQYFGPGTRLTVT.

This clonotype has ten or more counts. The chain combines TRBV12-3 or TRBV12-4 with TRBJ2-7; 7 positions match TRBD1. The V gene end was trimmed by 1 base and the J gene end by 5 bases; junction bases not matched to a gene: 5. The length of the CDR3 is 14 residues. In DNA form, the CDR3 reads TGTGCCAGCAGTTTAGTCGCAGGGGGAAACGAGCAGTACTTC. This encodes CASSLVAGGNEQYF.

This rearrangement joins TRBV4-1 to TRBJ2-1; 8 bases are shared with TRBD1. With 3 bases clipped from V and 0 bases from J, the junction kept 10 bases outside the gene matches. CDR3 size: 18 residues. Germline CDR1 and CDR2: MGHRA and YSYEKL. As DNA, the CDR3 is TGCGCCAGCAGCCATTACACCAGGGGGCAGGGCTCCTACAATGAGCAGTTCTTC. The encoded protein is CASSHYTRGQGSYNEQFF.

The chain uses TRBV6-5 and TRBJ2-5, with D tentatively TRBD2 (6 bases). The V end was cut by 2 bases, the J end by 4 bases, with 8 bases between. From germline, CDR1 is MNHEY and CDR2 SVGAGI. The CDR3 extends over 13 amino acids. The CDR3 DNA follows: TGTGCCAGCAGTTACACAGCGGGAGAGACCCAGTACTTC. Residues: CASSYTAGETQYF.

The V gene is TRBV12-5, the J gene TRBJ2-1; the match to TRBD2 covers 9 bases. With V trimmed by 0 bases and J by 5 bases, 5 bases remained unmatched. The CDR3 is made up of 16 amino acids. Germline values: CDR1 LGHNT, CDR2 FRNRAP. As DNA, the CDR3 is TGTGCTAGTGGTTTGGTAAATCTAGCGGGGAACAATGAGCAGTTCTTC. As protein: CASGLVNLAGNNEQFF.

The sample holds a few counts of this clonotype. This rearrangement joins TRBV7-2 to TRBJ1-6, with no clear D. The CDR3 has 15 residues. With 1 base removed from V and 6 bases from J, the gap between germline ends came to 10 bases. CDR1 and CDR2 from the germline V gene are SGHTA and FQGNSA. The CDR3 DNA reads TGTGCCAGCAGCTTAGGTCATGCTCTTAATTCACCCCTCCACTTT. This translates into CASSLGHALNSPLHF.

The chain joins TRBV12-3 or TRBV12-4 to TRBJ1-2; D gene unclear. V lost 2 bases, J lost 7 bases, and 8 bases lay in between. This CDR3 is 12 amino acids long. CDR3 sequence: CASSLFSGGYTF. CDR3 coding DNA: TGTGCCAGCAGTTTATTTTCAGGTGGCTACACCTTC.

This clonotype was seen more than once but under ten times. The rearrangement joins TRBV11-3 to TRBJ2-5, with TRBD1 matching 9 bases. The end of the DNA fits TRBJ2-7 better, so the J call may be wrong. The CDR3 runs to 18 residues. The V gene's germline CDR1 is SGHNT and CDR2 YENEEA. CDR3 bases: TGTGCCAGCAGCTTAGATTCGCTCCCAGGGACAGGGATTTACGAGCAGTACTTC. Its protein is CASSLDSLPGTGIYEQYF.

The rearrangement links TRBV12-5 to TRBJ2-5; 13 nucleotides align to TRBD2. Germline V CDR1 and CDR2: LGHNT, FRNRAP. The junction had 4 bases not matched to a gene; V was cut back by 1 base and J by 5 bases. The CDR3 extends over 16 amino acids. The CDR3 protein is CASGLGLAGGSETQYF. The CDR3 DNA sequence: TGTGCTAGTGGTTTGGGACTAGCGGGGGGCTCGGAGACCCAGTACTTC. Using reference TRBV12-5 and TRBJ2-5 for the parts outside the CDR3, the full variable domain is DARVTQTPRHKVTEMGQEVTMRCQPILGHNTVFWYRQTMMQGLELLAYFRNRAPLDDSGMPKDRFSAEMPDATLATLKIQPSEPRDSAVYFCASGLGLAGGSETQYFGPGTRLLVL.

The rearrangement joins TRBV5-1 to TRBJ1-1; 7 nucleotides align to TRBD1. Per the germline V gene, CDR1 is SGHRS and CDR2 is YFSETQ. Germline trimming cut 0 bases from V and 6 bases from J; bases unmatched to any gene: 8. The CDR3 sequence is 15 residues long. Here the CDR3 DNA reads TGCGCCAGCAGCTTGGGAGACAGGGTGTTAGCTGAAGCTTTCTTT. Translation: CASSLGDRVLAEAFF.

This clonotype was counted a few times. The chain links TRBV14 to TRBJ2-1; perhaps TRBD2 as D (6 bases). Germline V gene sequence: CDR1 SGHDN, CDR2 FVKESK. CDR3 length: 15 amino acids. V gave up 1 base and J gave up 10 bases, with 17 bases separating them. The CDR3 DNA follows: TGTGCCAGCAGCCAAGTCTGGCGGGGTGCAGGAGAGCAGTTCTTC. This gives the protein CASSQVWRGAGEQFF.

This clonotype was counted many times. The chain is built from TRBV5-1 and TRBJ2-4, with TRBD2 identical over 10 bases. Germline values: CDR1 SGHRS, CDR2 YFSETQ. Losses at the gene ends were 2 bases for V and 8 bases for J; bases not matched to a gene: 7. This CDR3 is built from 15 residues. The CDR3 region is CASSLAGGVSDIQYF. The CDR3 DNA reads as TGCGCCAGCAGCTTAGCGGGAGGGGTCTCCGACATTCAGTACTTC.

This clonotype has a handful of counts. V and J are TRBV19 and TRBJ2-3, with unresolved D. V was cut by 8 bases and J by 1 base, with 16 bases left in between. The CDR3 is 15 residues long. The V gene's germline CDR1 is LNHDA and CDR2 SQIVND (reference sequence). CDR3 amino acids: CASSPRRSGTDTQYF. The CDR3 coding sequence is TGTGCCAGTTCCCCTCGCAGGTCGGGCACAGATACGCAGTATTTT.

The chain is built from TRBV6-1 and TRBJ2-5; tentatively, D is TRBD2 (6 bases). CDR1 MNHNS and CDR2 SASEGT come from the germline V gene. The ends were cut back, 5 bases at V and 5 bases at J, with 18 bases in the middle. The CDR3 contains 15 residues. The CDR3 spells CASSTRRARDETQYF. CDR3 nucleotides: TGTGCCAGCAGTACCCGCAGGGCGCGGGATGAGACCCAGTACTTC.

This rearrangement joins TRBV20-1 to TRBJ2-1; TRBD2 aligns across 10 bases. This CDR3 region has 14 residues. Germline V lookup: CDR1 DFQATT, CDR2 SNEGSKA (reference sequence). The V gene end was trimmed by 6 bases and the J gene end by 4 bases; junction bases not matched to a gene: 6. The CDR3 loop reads CSAPGTSVYNEQFF. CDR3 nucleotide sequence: TGCAGTGCCCCCGGGACTAGCGTGTACAATGAGCAGTTCTTC.

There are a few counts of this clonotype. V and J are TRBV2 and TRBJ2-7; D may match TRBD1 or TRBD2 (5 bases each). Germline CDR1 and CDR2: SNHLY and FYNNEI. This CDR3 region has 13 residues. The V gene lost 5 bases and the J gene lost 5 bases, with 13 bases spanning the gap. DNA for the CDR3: TGTGCCAGCAGTAGGGTCATGGGGGACGAGCAGTACTTC. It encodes CASSRVMGDEQYF.

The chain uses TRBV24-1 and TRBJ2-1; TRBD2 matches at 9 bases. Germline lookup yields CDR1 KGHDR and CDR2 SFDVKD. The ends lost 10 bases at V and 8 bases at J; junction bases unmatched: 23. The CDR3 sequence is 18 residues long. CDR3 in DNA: TGTGCCACGAGGATTTCACCCAGCGGGAGGAACCCGGGATATGAGCAGTTCTTC. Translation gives CATRISPSGRNPGYEQFF.

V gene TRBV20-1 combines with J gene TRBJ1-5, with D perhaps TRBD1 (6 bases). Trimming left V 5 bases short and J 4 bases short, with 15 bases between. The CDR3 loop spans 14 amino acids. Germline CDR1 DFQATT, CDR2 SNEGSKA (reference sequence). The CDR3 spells CSADPGGVNQPQHF. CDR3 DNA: TGCAGTGCTGACCCGGGGGGCGTAAATCAGCCCCAGCATTTT.

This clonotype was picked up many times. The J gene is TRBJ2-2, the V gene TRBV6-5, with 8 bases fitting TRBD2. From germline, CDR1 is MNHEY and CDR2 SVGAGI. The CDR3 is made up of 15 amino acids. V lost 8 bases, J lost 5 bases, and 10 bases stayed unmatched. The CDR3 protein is CASLGSGTGTGELFF. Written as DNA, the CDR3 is TGTGCCAGCCTTGGTAGCGGGACTGGAACCGGGGAGCTGTTTTTT.

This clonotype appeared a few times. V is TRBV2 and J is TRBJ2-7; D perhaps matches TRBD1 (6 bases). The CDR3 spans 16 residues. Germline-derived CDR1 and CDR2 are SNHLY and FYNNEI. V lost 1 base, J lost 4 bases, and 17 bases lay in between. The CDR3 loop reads CASSEGGRGTLYEQYF. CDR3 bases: TGTGCCAGCAGTGAAGGGGGTAGGGGGACCCTTTACGAGCAGTACTTC.

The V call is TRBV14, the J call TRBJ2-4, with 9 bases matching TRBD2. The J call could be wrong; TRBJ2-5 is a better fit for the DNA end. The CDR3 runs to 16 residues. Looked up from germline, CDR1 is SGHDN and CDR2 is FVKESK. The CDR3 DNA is TGTGCCAGCAGCCAAGAAGTAGCGGGGGCAGGAGAGACCCAGTACTTC. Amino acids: CASSQEVAGAGETQYF.

CDR3 sequence reads: CASSQAVDTGEGTQYF. In nucleotides, the CDR3 is TGCGCCAGCAGCCAGGCCGTGGACACTGGGGAGGGGACCCAGTACTTC. The chain links TRBV4-1 to TRBJ2-5; TRBD2 aligns across 7 bases. The V and J ends lost 3 bases and 7 bases, in that order; junction bases with no gene match: 14. The CDR3 is 16 amino acids. The germline V gene has CDR1 MGHRA and CDR2 YSYEKL.

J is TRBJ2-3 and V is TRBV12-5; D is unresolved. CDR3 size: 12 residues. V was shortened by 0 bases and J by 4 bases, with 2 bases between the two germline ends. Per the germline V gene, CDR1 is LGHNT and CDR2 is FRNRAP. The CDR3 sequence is CASGLVSDTQYF. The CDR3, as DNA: TGTGCTAGTGGTTTGGTATCAGATACGCAGTATTTT.

The CDR3 here is CASSLMERGTGEQFF. As DNA, the CDR3 is TGTGCCAGCAGTTTAATGGAGCGGGGGACGGGTGAGCAGTTCTTC. The chain has TRBV27 and TRBJ2-1; 8 nucleotides align to TRBD2. Germline CDR1 MNHEY, CDR2 SMNVEV (reference sequence). Trimming at V came to 2 bases and at J to 9 bases, leaving 9 bases not matched to a gene. This CDR3 contains 15 residues.

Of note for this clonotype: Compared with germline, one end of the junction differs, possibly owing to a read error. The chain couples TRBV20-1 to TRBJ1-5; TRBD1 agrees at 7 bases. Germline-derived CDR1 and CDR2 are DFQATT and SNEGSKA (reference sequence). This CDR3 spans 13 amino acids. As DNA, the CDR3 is TGCAGTGCTTTCAGGGGAGGGGGCCAGCCCCGGCATTTT. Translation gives CSAFRGGGQPRHF.

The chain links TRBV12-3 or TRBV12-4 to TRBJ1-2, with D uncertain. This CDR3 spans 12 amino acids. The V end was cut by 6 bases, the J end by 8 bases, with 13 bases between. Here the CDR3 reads CASSLQVRGYTF. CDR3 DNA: TGTGCCAGCAGCCTCCAGGTCCGAGGCTACACCTTC.